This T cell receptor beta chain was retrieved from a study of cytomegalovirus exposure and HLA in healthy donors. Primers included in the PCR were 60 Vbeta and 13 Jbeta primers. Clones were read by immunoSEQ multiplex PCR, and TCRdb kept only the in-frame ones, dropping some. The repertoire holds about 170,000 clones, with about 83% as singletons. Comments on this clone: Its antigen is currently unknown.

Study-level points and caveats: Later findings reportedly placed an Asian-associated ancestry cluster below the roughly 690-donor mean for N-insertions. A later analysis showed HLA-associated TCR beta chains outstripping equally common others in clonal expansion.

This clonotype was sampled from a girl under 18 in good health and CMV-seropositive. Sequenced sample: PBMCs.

The CDR3 bases are TGTGCCAGCAGCTTATACGGCTACGAGCAGTACTTC. Amino acids: CASSLYGYEQYF. The chain combines TRBV7-9 with TRBJ2-7; D unresolved. The V and J ends lost 2 bases and 3 bases respectively, with 5 bases between them. This CDR3 is built from 12 residues. The germline gives CDR1 SEHNR, CDR2 FQNEAQ (reference sequence).